This T cell receptor (beta chain) was retrieved from a study of blood T cell dynamics during melanoma immunotherapy. Background on the study: First-line therapy was either pembrolizumab or nivolumab with ipilimumab for metastatic melanoma.

As to time point: week 3, after first cycle of checkpoint inhibitor. Samples come from before therapy and from week 3 after the first blockade cycle. A fixed DNA input of around 0.35 ug was used per bulk PBMC sample. Assay used: immunoSEQ multiplex PCR; TCRdb lists only in-frame clones, some missing. In the table there are roughly 30,000 clones, over 70% of which are singletons. This CDR3 is 15 amino acids long. V was trimmed by 4 bases and J by 4 bases, leaving 17 bases between them. Germline V lookup: CDR1 MGHRA, CDR2 YSYEKL. The sample was blood, taken from a patient treated with checkpoint blockade. This chain joins TRBV4-1 and TRBJ2-7, with D perhaps TRBD2 (6 bases). The receptor comes from a human donor with melanoma. In DNA, the CDR3 is TGCGCCAGCAGCCCGGTAAGAACGGGAGCTTACGAGCAGTACTTC. Its protein is CASSPVRTGAYEQYF.